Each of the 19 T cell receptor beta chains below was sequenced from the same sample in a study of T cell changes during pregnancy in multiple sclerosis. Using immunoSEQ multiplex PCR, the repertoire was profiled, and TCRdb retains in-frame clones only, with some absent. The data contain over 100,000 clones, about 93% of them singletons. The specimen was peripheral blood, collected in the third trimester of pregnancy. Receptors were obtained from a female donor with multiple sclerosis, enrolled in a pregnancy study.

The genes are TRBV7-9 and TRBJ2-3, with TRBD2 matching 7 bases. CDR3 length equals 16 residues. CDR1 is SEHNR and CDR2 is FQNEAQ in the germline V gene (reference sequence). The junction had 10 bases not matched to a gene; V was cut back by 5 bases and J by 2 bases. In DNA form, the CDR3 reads TGTGCCAGCAGCGCCACTGGGGGGGAATCCACAGATACGCAGTATTTT. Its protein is CASSATGGESTDTQYF.

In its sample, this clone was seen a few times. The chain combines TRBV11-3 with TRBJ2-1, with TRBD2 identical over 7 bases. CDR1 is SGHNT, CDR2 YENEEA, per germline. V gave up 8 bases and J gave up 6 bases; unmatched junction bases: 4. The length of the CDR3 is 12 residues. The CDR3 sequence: CASGTTSNEQFF. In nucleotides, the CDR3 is TGTGCCAGCGGGACTACTAGCAATGAGCAGTTCTTC. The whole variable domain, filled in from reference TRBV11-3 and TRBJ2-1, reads EAGVVQSPRYKIIEKKQPVAFWCNPISGHNTLYWYLQNLGQGPELLIRYENEEAVDDSQLPKDRFSAERLKGVDSTLKIQPAELGDSAVYLCASGTTSNEQFFGPGTRLTVL.

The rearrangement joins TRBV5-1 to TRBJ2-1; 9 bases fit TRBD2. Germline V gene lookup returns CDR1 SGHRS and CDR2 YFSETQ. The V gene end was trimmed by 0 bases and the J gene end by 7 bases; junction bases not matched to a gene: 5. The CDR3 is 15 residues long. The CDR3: CASSLVRGGGNEQFF. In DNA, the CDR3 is TGCGCCAGCAGCTTGGTGCGGGGGGGTGGGAATGAGCAGTTCTTC.

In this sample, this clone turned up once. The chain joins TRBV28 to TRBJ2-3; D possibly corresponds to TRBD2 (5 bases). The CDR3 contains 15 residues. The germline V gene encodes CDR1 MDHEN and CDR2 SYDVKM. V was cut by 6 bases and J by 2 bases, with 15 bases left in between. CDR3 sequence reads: CASRADQIPTDTQYF. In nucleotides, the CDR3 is TGTGCCAGCAGAGCGGACCAGATTCCCACAGATACGCAGTATTTT.

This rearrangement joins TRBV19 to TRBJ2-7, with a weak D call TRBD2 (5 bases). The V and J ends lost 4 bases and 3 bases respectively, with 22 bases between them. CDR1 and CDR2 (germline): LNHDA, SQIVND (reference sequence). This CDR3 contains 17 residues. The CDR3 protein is CASSNKNPTRVNYEQYF. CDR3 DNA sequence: TGTGCCAGTAGTAATAAAAACCCAACGCGGGTTAACTACGAGCAGTACTTC. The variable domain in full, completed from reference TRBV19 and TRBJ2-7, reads DGGITQSPKYLFRKEGQNVTLSCEQNLNHDAMYWYRQDPGQGLRLIYYSQIVNDFQKGDIAEGYSVSREKKESFPLTVTSAQKNPTAFYLCASSNKNPTRVNYEQYFGPGTRLTVT.

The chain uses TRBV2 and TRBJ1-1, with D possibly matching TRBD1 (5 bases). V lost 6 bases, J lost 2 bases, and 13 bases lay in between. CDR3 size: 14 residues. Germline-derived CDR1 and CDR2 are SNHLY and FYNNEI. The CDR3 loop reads CASRPGSPNTEAFF. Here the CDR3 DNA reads TGTGCCAGCAGGCCAGGGTCCCCTAACACTGAAGCTTTCTTT.

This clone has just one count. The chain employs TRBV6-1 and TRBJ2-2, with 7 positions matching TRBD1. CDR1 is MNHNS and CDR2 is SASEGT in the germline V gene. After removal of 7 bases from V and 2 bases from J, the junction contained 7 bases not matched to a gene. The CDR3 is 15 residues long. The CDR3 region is CASNLGTANTGELFF. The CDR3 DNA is TGTGCCAGCAACCTCGGGACAGCCAACACCGGGGAGCTGTTTTTT.

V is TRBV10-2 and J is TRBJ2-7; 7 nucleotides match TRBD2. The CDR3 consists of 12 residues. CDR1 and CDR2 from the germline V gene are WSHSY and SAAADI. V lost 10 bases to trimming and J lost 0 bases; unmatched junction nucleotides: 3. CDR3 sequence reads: CAIWTSSYEQYF. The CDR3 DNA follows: TGCGCCATCTGGACTAGCTCCTACGAGCAGTACTTC.

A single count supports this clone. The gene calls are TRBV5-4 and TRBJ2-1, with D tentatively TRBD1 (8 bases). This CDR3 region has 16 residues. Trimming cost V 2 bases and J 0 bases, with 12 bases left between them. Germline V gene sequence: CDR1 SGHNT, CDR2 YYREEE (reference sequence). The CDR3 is CASSFYRGGSYNEQFF. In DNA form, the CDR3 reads TGTGCCAGCAGCTTCTACAGGGGGGGCTCCTACAATGAGCAGTTCTTC. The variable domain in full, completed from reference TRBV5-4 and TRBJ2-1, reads ETGVTQSPTHLIKTRGQQVTLRCSSQSGHNTVSWYQQALGQGPQFIFQYYREEENGRGNFPPRFSGLQFPNYSSELNVNALELDDSALYLCASSFYRGGSYNEQFFGPGTRLTVL.

CDR3 bases: TGTGCCAGCAGCCTGTTGGGGGGGTTGACCTACGAGCAGTACTTC. Its translation is CASSLLGGLTYEQYF. The chain recombines TRBV5-4 with TRBJ2-7, with 7 bases aligning to TRBD2. The CDR3 spans 15 residues. Looked up from germline, CDR1 is SGHNT and CDR2 is YYREEE (reference sequence). After removal of 4 bases from V and 2 bases from J, the junction contained 9 bases not matched to a gene.

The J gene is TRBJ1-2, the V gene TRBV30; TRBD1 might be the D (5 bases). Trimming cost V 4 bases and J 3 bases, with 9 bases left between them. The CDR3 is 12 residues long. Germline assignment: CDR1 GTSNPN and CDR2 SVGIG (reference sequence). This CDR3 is CAWNQGDYGYTF. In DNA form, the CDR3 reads TGTGCCTGGAACCAGGGTGACTATGGCTACACCTTC.

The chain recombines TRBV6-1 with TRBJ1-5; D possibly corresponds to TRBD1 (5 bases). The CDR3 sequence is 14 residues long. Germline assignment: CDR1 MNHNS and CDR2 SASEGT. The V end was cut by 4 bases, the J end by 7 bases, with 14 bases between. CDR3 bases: TGTGCCAGCAGTGGTTGGGGGAGGGGCCAGCCCCAGCATTTT. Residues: CASSGWGRGQPQHF.

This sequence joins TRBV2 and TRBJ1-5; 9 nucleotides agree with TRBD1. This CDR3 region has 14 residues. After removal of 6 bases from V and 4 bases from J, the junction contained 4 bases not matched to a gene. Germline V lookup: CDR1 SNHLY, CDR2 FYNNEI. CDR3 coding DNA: TGTGCCAGCAGCGGACAGGGGCGGAATCAGCCCCAGCATTTT. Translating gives CASSGQGRNQPQHF.

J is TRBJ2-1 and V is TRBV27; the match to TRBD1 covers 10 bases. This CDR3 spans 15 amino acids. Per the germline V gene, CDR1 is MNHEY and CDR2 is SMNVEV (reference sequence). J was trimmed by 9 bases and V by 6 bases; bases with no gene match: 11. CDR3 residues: CASRKPGQGLGEQFF. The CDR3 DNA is TGTGCCAGCAGGAAACCGGGACAGGGGTTAGGTGAGCAGTTCTTC.

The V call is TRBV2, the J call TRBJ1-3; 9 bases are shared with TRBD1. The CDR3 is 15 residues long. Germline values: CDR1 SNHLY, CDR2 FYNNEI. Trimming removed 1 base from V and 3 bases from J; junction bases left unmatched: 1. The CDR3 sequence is CASSEGGQGGNTIYF. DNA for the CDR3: TGTGCCAGCAGTGAAGGGGGACAGGGTGGAAACACCATATATTTT.

CDR3 sequence (DNA): TGTGCCAGTAGTATATTAGGAGATAAAGGAGACTATGGCTACACCTTC. This sequence encodes CASSILGDKGDYGYTF. The chain carries TRBV19 and TRBJ1-2; no clear D gene. Germline V gene data show CDR1 as LNHDA and CDR2 as SQIVND (reference sequence). V lost 2 bases to trimming and J lost 3 bases, with 16 bases between them. The CDR3 length is 16 residues.

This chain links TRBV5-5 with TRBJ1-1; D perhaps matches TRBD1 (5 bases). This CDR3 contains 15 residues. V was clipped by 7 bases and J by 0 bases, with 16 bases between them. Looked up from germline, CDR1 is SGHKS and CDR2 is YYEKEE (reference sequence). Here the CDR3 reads CASGRGSPMNTEAFF. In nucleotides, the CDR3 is TGTGCCAGCGGGAGGGGCTCCCCGATGAACACTGAAGCTTTCTTT. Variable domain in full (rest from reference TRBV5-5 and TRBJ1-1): DAGVTQSPTHLIKTRGQQVTLRCSPISGHKSVSWYQQVLGQGPQFIFQYYEKEERGRGNFPDRFSARQFPNYSSELNVNALLLGDSALYLCASGRGSPMNTEAFFGQGTRLTVV.

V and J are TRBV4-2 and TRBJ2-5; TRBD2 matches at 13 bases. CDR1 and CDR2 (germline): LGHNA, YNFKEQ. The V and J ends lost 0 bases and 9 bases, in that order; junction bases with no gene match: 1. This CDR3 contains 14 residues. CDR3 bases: TGTGCCAGCAGCCAAGATGGACTAGCGGGGGCCCAGTACTTC. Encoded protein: CASSQDGLAGAQYF.

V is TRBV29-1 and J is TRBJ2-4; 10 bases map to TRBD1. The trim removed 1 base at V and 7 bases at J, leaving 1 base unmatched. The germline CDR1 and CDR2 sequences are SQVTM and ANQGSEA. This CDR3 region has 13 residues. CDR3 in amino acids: CSVEGQGANIQYF. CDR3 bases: TGCAGCGTTGAAGGACAGGGGGCGAACATTCAGTACTTC.